The entry below describes one T cell receptor (beta chain). Its antigen is still unknown. The assay was immunoSEQ multiplex PCR, and TCRdb's table has in-frame clones only and misses some. The sample has roughly 2.2 million clones; about 90% are singletons. The split of CD4+ cells yielded CD45RA+ naive and CD45RA-negative memory subsets. Trimming cost V 7 bases and J 3 bases, with 12 bases left between them. The CDR3 has 13 amino acids. Germline V gene lookup returns CDR1 MDHEN and CDR2 SYDVKM. The record originates from a study of shared clonotypes between healthy human individuals. Study-wide results and caveats: In the sorted subsets, rarefaction showed sequencing was incomplete despite large depth.

The sequence was obtained from a man younger than 35 in good health. Some clones in this sample may be carry-over from other donors' samples. Material for sequencing was naive CD4+ T cells from PBMCs. The subset here: CD45RA+ positively selected. V and J are TRBV28 and TRBJ2-5; D is unclear. The CDR3: CASTPGLEETQYF. The CDR3 coding sequence is TGTGCCAGCACTCCGGGTCTTGAAGAGACCCAGTACTTC.